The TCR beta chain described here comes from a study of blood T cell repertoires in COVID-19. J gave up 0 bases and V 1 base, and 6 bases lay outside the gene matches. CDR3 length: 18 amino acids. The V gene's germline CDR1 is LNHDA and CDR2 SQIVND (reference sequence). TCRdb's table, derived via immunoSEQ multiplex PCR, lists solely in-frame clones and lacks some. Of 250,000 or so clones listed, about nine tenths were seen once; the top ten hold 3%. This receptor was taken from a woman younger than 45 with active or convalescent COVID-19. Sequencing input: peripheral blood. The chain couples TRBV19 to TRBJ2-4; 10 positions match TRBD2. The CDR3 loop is CASSIVLLAGTAKNIQYF. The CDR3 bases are TGTGCCAGTAGTATAGTACTACTAGCGGGGACAGCCAAAAACATTCAGTACTTC.